This passage covers 26 T cell receptor beta chains from one sample sequenced in a study of blood T cell repertoires in COVID-19 (dated by TCRdb to 2018 to 2020). Preparation of the library involved the immunoSEQ multiplex PCR assay. TCRdb re-hosts the immuneACCESS table, in-frame sequences only. Its copies lack some clones; in the studies checked, an unresolved V gene accounts for under half of them, and the cause for the rest is not known. The sample records 200,000 to 300,000 clones, about 87% of which are singletons. Jointly, the top ten make up approximately 2.3% of the sample. The sample consisted of PBMCs or T cells enriched from blood (not recorded which). The receptors were sampled from a woman aged 40 to 50 with acute COVID-19.

The rearrangement uses TRBV12-5 and TRBJ2-1; 8 bases align to TRBD2. The CDR3 is 16 amino acids. J was trimmed by 9 bases and V by 3 bases; bases with no gene match: 13. Germline V gene data show CDR1 as LGHNT and CDR2 as FRNRAP. CDR3 region: CASGLGTREFKGEQFF. The DNA of the CDR3 is TGTGCTAGTGGTTTAGGGACTAGGGAATTTAAGGGTGAGCAGTTCTTC.

This clone has a handful of counts. The rearrangement links TRBV4-1 to TRBJ1-5, with 12 nucleotides matching TRBD1. With V trimmed by 1 base and J by 1 base, 5 bases remained unmatched. CDR3 length: 18 residues. Germline V lookup: CDR1 MGHRA, CDR2 YSYEKL. This chain's CDR3 is CASSQVLGTGGSNQPQHF. The CDR3 DNA follows: TGCGCCAGCAGCCAAGTTTTGGGGACAGGGGGCAGCAATCAGCCCCAGCATTTT.

J is TRBJ2-7 and V is TRBV6-4, with TRBD1 matching over 7 bases. The CDR3 is 15 residues long. CDR1 is MRHNA, CDR2 SNTAGT, per germline. The trim removed 5 bases at V and 2 bases at J, leaving 9 bases unmatched. The CDR3 DNA is TGTGCCAGCAGTTGGAATACAGGGGACCCCTACGAGCAGTACGTC. Its protein product is CASSWNTGDPYEQYV.

This rearrangement joins TRBV19 to TRBJ1-2; D is ambiguous. The CDR3 loop spans 14 amino acids. Germline V gene data show CDR1 as LNHDA and CDR2 as SQIVND (reference sequence). V lost 3 bases and J 0 bases, leaving 8 bases between the germline ends. CDR3 nucleotide sequence: TGTGCCAGTAGTATTGGGCAGTCTAACTATGGCTACACCTTC. Its translation is CASSIGQSNYGYTF.

The rearrangement uses TRBV6-5 and TRBJ2-1, with 12 nucleotides matching TRBD1. J gave up 7 bases and V 6 bases, and 7 bases lay outside the gene matches. Germline CDR1 MNHEY, CDR2 SVGAGI. There are 15 residues in the CDR3. This CDR3 is CASSLGQGAINEQFF. The CDR3 DNA reads as TGTGCCAGCAGCCTGGGACAGGGGGCAATAAATGAGCAGTTCTTC.

The J gene is TRBJ1-2, the V gene TRBV9; TRBD1 matches at 7 bases. The CDR3 consists of 14 residues. From germline, CDR1 is SGDLS and CDR2 YYNGEE. J lost 3 bases, V lost 0 bases, and 2 bases had no gene match. CDR3 nucleotide sequence: TGTGCCAGCAGCGTAGACGGGACAGACTATGGCTACACCTTC. This codes for CASSVDGTDYGYTF. The entire variable domain, with the rest obtained from reference TRBV9 and TRBJ1-2, is as follows: DSGVTQTPKHLITATGQRVTLRCSPRSGDLSVYWYQQSLDQGLQFLIQYYNGEERAKGNILERFSAQQFPDLHSELNLSSLELGDSALYFCASSVDGTDYGYTFGSGTRLTVV.

The chain is built from TRBV5-1 and TRBJ2-1, with D possibly matching TRBD1 (5 bases). Germline CDR1 and CDR2: SGHRS and YFSETQ. The CDR3 sequence is 13 residues long. The V gene lost 2 bases and the J gene lost 5 bases, with 8 bases spanning the gap. The CDR3 reads CASSLQVNNEQFF. The CDR3 DNA is TGCGCCAGCAGCTTACAGGTTAACAATGAGCAGTTCTTC.

The chain couples TRBV5-1 to TRBJ2-2, with TRBD1 as a possible D gene (6 bases). Between the trimmed V and J ends, which lost 7 bases and 0 bases, there was a span of 10 bases. Per germline, CDR1 SGHRS and CDR2 YFSETQ. There are 14 residues in the CDR3. CDR3 nucleotide sequence: TGCGCCAGCCGGACAGTCGCGAACACCGGGGAGCTGTTTTTT. Its protein product is CASRTVANTGELFF.

This chain connects TRBV19 to TRBJ2-3, with 10 nucleotides matching TRBD1. CDR1 is LNHDA and CDR2 is SQIVND in the germline V gene (reference sequence). After removal of 5 bases from V and 4 bases from J, the junction contained 3 bases not matched to a gene. This CDR3 is 14 amino acids long. CDR3 sequence: CASSLGTGADTQYF. CDR3 nucleotide sequence: TGTGCCAGTAGTCTAGGGACAGGGGCAGATACGCAGTATTTT.

The V call is TRBV19, the J call TRBJ2-7; 10 bases match TRBD1. V shed 4 bases, J shed 6 bases, and the junction held 3 bases outside the gene matches. Germline lookup yields CDR1 LNHDA and CDR2 SQIVND (reference sequence). The CDR3 is made up of 13 amino acids. In nucleotides, the CDR3 is TGTGCCAGTAGTAACCGGGACAGGGGCGAGCAGTACGTC. Translation gives CASSNRDRGEQYV.

The chain has TRBV7-6 and TRBJ2-7, with D perhaps TRBD2 (7 bases). The CDR3 extends over 14 amino acids. The ends were cut back, 3 bases at V and 5 bases at J, with 14 bases in the middle. Per the germline V gene, CDR1 is SGHVS and CDR2 is FNYEAQ. Written as DNA, the CDR3 is TGTGCCAGCAGCTTTGGAGGGGGGGCTGACGAGCAGTACTTC. Translated: CASSFGGGADEQYF.

V usage is TRBV5-6 and J usage is TRBJ1-5; 8 bases align to TRBD1. V gave up 0 bases and J gave up 5 bases; unmatched junction bases: 7. Germline loops: CDR1 SGHDT, CDR2 YYEEEE. The CDR3 runs 16 residues. Here the CDR3 reads CASSLVGQGADQPQHF. Here the CDR3 DNA reads TGTGCCAGCAGCTTGGTCGGCCAGGGGGCGGATCAGCCCCAGCATTTT.

The chain joins TRBV6-2 or TRBV6-3 to TRBJ2-1, with TRBD1 matching over 9 bases. Germline CDR1 reads MNHEY; CDR2 reads SVGEGT. The trim removed 2 bases at V and 4 bases at J, leaving 3 bases unmatched. The CDR3 extends over 15 amino acids. The chain's CDR3 is CASSYGTGPYNEQFF. The CDR3 DNA follows: TGTGCCAGCAGTTACGGGACAGGGCCTTACAATGAGCAGTTCTTC.

In its sample, this clone was seen once. The chain employs TRBV19 and TRBJ1-2; D gene unclear. The V gene lost 2 bases and the J gene lost 5 bases, with 15 bases spanning the gap. Germline V lookup: CDR1 LNHDA, CDR2 SQIVND (reference sequence). This CDR3 is 15 amino acids long. The chain's CDR3 is CASSIPGSVRYGYTF. CDR3 bases: TGTGCCAGTAGTATACCCGGGAGTGTGAGGTATGGCTACACCTTC.

This chain joins TRBV28 and TRBJ1-4; D possibly corresponds to TRBD1 (5 bases). The germline CDR1 and CDR2 sequences are MDHEN and SYDVKM. Trimming left V 3 bases short and J 0 bases short, with 11 bases between. This CDR3 is built from 16 residues. CDR3 sequence: CASSLPGLATNEKLFF. The CDR3 DNA sequence: TGTGCCAGCAGTTTGCCAGGGCTTGCAACTAATGAAAAACTGTTTTTT.

V and J are TRBV3-1 (or the pseudogene TRBV3-2) and TRBJ2-7; TRBD1 matches 7 bases. The CDR3 loop spans 14 amino acids. Trimming cost V 5 bases and J 1 base; bases outside gene matches: 5. Germline CDR1 LGHDT, CDR2 YNNKEL (reference sequence). The CDR3 DNA is TGTGCCAGCAGCTGGCGACAGGGATCCTACGAGCAGTACTTC. This codes for CASSWRQGSYEQYF.

In nucleotides, the CDR3 is TGTGCCAGTAGTGACAGGGGGCGCGAGCAGTACTTC. It encodes CASSDRGREQYF. V gene TRBV19 combines with J gene TRBJ2-7; TRBD1 matches at 10 bases. The germline V gene encodes CDR1 LNHDA and CDR2 SQIVND (reference sequence). This CDR3 spans 12 amino acids. Unmatched junction bases numbered 1, after V lost 5 bases and J lost 6 bases.

The V and J genes are TRBV5-6 and TRBJ2-7; 7 bases are a match to TRBD1. Germline CDR1 SGHDT, CDR2 YYEEEE. The CDR3 has 17 residues. Trimming cost V 3 bases and J 4 bases; bases outside gene matches: 16. For the CDR3, the DNA is TGTGCCAGCAGCTCCGCCGGGACAGTTCGATTGGGGTACGAGCAGTACTTC. Its protein is CASSSAGTVRLGYEQYF. Combining the CDR3 with reference TRBV5-6 and TRBJ2-7 gives the whole variable domain DAGVTQSPTHLIKTRGQQVTLRCSPKSGHDTVSWYQQALGQGPQFIFQYYEEEERQRGNFPDRFSGHQFPNYSSELNVNALLLGDSALYLCASSSAGTVRLGYEQYFGPGTRLTVT.

The V and J genes are TRBV12-3 or TRBV12-4 and TRBJ1-1, with D possibly being TRBD1 (6 bases). V lost 7 bases, J lost 8 bases, and 11 bases lay in between. The CDR3 runs 11 residues. CDR3 nucleotide sequence: TGTGCCAGCACTTCCGGGACAGAAGCTTTCTTT. This gives the protein CASTSGTEAFF.

The chain combines TRBV19 with TRBJ2-5; weak D call: TRBD1 (5 bases). CDR1 is LNHDA, CDR2 SQIVND, per germline (reference sequence). Trimming shortened V by 5 bases and J by 9 bases, and 22 bases separated the two germline ends. The CDR3 length is 15 residues. This CDR3 reads CASSAMAGKRLSQYF. Written as DNA, the CDR3 is TGTGCCAGTAGTGCTATGGCAGGGAAAAGACTGTCCCAGTACTTC.

The chain employs TRBV6-5 and TRBJ1-2; TRBD1 matches 8 bases. CDR1 and CDR2 from the germline V gene are MNHEY and SVGAGI. The CDR3 is made up of 15 amino acids. Unmatched junction bases numbered 6, after V lost 0 bases and J lost 6 bases. The CDR3 coding sequence is TGTGCCAGCAGTTACTCTTGGGGACAGGCGGATGGCTACACCTTC. Residues: CASSYSWGQADGYTF.

The gene calls are TRBV20-1 and TRBJ2-5; 7 nucleotides match TRBD2. The germline V gene has CDR1 DFQATT and CDR2 SNEGSKA (reference sequence). Trimming removed 3 bases from V and 5 bases from J; junction bases left unmatched: 15. This CDR3 is 16 amino acids long. The CDR3 is CSASRPGGSHGETQYF. The CDR3 DNA sequence: TGCAGTGCTAGTCGTCCGGGAGGTTCTCACGGGGAGACCCAGTACTTC.

The chain recombines TRBV5-1 with TRBJ2-7, with D possibly being TRBD1 (6 bases). This CDR3 has 16 amino acids. V lost 0 bases to trimming and J lost 0 bases, with 13 bases between them. Per the germline V gene, CDR1 is SGHRS and CDR2 is YFSETQ. CDR3 in DNA: TGCGCCAGCAGCTTGGTCCCAGGGGTCAACTCCTACGAGCAGTACTTC. Its translation is CASSLVPGVNSYEQYF. Full variable domain (missing parts from reference TRBV5-1 and TRBJ2-7): KAGVTQTPRYLIKTRGQQVTLSCSPISGHRSVSWYQQTPGQGLQFLFEYFSETQRNKGNFPGRFSGRQFSNSRSEMNVSTLELGDSALYLCASSLVPGVNSYEQYFGPGTRLTVT.

This clone has just one count. The V gene is TRBV15, the J gene TRBJ2-1, with a possible D match to TRBD2 (5 bases). The CDR3 runs 14 residues. Germline V gene sequence: CDR1 LNHNV, CDR2 YYDKDF (reference sequence). The V and J ends lost 6 bases and 8 bases respectively, with 17 bases between them. The CDR3 region is CATRVAGRMDEQFF. The CDR3 coding sequence is TGTGCCACCAGAGTGGCGGGCCGTATGGATGAGCAGTTCTTC.

The chain recombines TRBV7-2 with TRBJ1-1; D is ambiguous. Trimming took 3 bases from V and 5 from J, leaving 10 bases between them. The CDR3 runs 13 residues. Germline loops: CDR1 SGHTA, CDR2 FQGNSA. CDR3 region: CASSFSTLTEAFF. The DNA of the CDR3 is TGTGCCAGCAGCTTCTCGACTCTTACTGAAGCTTTCTTT.

The chain joins TRBV6-5 to TRBJ1-6; D is undetermined. The CDR3 is made up of 15 amino acids. The germline V gene encodes CDR1 MNHEY and CDR2 SVGAGI. Trimming stripped 7 bases from V and 4 bases from J, with 14 bases between. The CDR3 bases are TGTGCCAGCACCTCTAACGGGGTGTATAATTCACCCCTCCACTTT. It specifies CASTSNGVYNSPLHF.